Following are 14 T cell receptor beta chains from one sample sequenced in a study of T cell responses to AZD1222 COVID-19 vaccine. This table comes from immunoSEQ multiplex PCR, and its TCRdb copy is limited to in-frame clones, with some not included. The table has some 130,000 clones, roughly 90% seen once. The material sequenced was peripheral blood, taken on day 0 of AZD1222 vaccination. These receptors came from an adult in good health.

The CDR3 here is CASIHPISYEQYF. The CDR3 nucleotides are TGCGCCAGCATCCACCCTATCTCCTACGAGCAGTACTTC. The chain joins TRBV5-1 to TRBJ2-7; D uncertain. Between the trimmed V and J ends, which lost 6 bases and 0 bases, there was a span of 10 bases. The germline V gene has CDR1 SGHRS and CDR2 YFSETQ. The CDR3 totals 13 residues.

The genes are TRBV7-6 and TRBJ2-7, with D uncertain. CDR1 SGHVS and CDR2 FNYEAQ come from the germline V gene. With 5 bases removed from V and 3 bases from J, the gap between germline ends came to 17 bases. The CDR3 has 15 residues. The CDR3 nucleotides read TGTGCCAGCAGCCCGACCATCGGCAGAGACTACGAGCAGTACTTC. Translated: CASSPTIGRDYEQYF.

This chain connects TRBV19 to TRBJ2-1; 10 bases are a match to TRBD2. Trimming cost V 0 bases and J 6 bases; bases outside gene matches: 5. The V gene's germline CDR1 is LNHDA and CDR2 SQIVND (reference sequence). The CDR3 spans 16 residues. The CDR3 spells CASSIEASGSGNEQFF. The CDR3 nucleotides are TGTGCCAGTAGTATAGAGGCTAGCGGGAGCGGCAATGAGCAGTTCTTC.

This clone appeared a single time. The chain carries TRBV14 and TRBJ1-2, with TRBD1 matching over 10 bases. There are 14 residues in the CDR3. From germline, CDR1 is SGHDN and CDR2 FVKESK. J was trimmed by 6 bases and V by 1 base; bases with no gene match: 2. CDR3 region: CASSQGTGGHGYTF. CDR3 sequence (DNA): TGTGCCAGCAGCCAAGGGACAGGGGGGCATGGCTACACCTTC.

The V gene is TRBV6-2 or TRBV6-3, the J gene TRBJ2-7, with 7 bases lining up with TRBD2. V shed 2 bases, J shed 2 bases, and the junction held 3 bases outside the gene matches. The CDR3 sequence is 14 residues long. The germline CDR1 and CDR2 sequences are MNHEY and SVGEGT. The CDR3 coding sequence is TGTGCCAGCAGTTACCGCGGGAGCACCTACGAGCAGTACTTC. Residues: CASSYRGSTYEQYF.

This clone was seen a single time. V and J are TRBV6-2 or TRBV6-3 and TRBJ2-1; 8 bases are shared with TRBD2. Germline CDR1 is MNHEY and CDR2 is SVGEGT. CDR3 size: 17 residues. The V and J ends lost 2 bases and 4 bases, in that order; junction bases with no gene match: 10. The CDR3 loop reads CASSYPVGTRSYNEQFF. In DNA form, the CDR3 reads TGTGCCAGCAGTTACCCCGTCGGGACTAGGAGTTACAATGAGCAGTTCTTC.

This chain joins TRBV27 and TRBJ1-1, with D unresolved. This CDR3 region has 14 residues. Looked up from germline, CDR1 is MNHEY and CDR2 is SMNVEV (reference sequence). Trimming shortened V by 1 base and J by 5 bases, and 11 bases separated the two germline ends. CDR3 sequence (DNA): TGTGCCAGCAGTTTATTGGGCGGAGGGACTGAAGCTTTCTTT. Amino acids: CASSLLGGGTEAFF.

This clone was observed once. The rearrangement uses TRBV29-1 and TRBJ2-7; D possibly corresponds to TRBD2 (5 bases). Trimming cost V 7 bases and J 2 bases, with 12 bases left between them. This CDR3 region has 12 residues. Germline CDR1 SQVTM, CDR2 ANQGSEA. For the CDR3, the DNA is TGCAGCGGTACTAGTTCAACCTACGAGCAGTACTTC. Translation: CSGTSSTYEQYF.

This chain links TRBV7-2 with TRBJ1-3; a weak D match, TRBD1 (6 bases). Germline V gene sequence: CDR1 SGHTA, CDR2 FQGNSA. V gave up 1 base and J gave up 6 bases, with 19 bases separating them. The CDR3 spans 17 residues. The DNA for the CDR3 is TGTGCCAGCAGCTTAGTATTGAGGGGGGGCTTGGCAAACACCATATATTTT. Its protein product is CASSLVLRGGLANTIYF.

The chain employs TRBV30 and TRBJ1-1; D might be TRBD1 (6 bases). CDR1 and CDR2 from the germline V gene are GTSNPN and SVGIG (reference sequence). This CDR3 is built from 17 residues. V was shortened by 3 bases and J by 0 bases, with 20 bases between the two germline ends. The CDR3 sequence: CAWRAMGARFMNTEAFF. CDR3 bases: TGTGCCTGGAGGGCGATGGGGGCCCGGTTCATGAACACTGAAGCTTTCTTT.

This rearrangement joins TRBV5-8 to TRBJ2-2; D remains unclear. CDR3 length: 14 residues. Germline CDR1 is SGHTS and CDR2 is YDEGEE. Trimming shortened V by 0 bases and J by 1 base, and 4 bases separated the two germline ends. CDR3 in DNA: TGTGCCAGCAGCTTGGTGCGGAACACCGGGGAGCTGTTTTTT. It yields the protein CASSLVRNTGELFF.

The CDR3 reads CASRNSRNNQPQHF. Written as DNA, the CDR3 is TGTGCCAGCAGAAACTCTAGGAACAATCAGCCCCAGCATTTT. The chain employs TRBV28 and TRBJ1-5; D remains ambiguous. The CDR3 is 14 residues long. Deletions cut 6 bases from V and 3 bases from J, with 12 bases between. Germline CDR1 and CDR2: MDHEN and SYDVKM.

This clone has just one count. CDR3 sequence (DNA): TGTGCCAGCAGCTTCTCTGCCCTGGATACGCAGTATTTT. It yields the protein CASSFSALDTQYF. The chain joins TRBV13 to TRBJ2-3; D gene uncertain. The CDR3 sequence is 13 residues long. CDR1 and CDR2 (germline): PRHDT, FYEKMQ (reference sequence). Trimming pared 3 bases from V and 6 bases from J, leaving 10 bases between.

A word on this clone: Other nucleotide sequences from this sample produce the same CDR3. The chain employs TRBV28 and TRBJ1-6; a weak D match, TRBD1 (6 bases). The CDR3 has 14 residues. The V end was cut by 6 bases, the J end by 8 bases, with 14 bases between. Germline lookup yields CDR1 MDHEN and CDR2 SYDVKM. DNA for the CDR3: TGTGCCAGCAGCCCACAGGGCGCCTATTCACCCCTCCACTTT. Its protein product is CASSPQGAYSPLHF. Based on the CDR3 plus reference TRBV28 and TRBJ1-6, the full variable domain is DVKVTQSSRYLVKRTGEKVFLECVQDMDHENMFWYRQDPGLGLRLIYFSYDVKMKEKGDIPEGYSVSREKKERFSLILESASTNQTSMYLCASSPQGAYSPLHFGNGTRLTVT.